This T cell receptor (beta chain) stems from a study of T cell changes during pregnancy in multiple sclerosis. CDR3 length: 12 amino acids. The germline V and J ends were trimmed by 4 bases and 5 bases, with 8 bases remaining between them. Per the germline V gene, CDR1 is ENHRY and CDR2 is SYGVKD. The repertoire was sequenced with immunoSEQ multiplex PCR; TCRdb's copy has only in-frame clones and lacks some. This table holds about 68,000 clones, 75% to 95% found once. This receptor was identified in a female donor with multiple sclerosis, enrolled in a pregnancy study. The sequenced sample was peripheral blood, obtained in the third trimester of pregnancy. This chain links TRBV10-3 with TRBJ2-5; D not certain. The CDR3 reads CAISGGSETQYF. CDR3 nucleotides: TGTGCCATCAGTGGCGGTTCTGAGACCCAGTACTTC.